A selection of T cell receptor beta chains follows, all from one sample in a study of identical twins. TCRdb independently ran MiXCR on the 5' RACE reads; one entry per CDR3 protein. Among fewer than 350,000 distinct CDR3 sequences, about 8.9% were seen once, and the ten largest hold 2.1%. These data also featured in a second study, about yellow fever vaccine responses in identical twins.

Sequencing was done on a sample of memory (CD45RO+) T cells sorted from blood. These receptors all stem from a woman aged 18-29 years in good health. The CDR3 runs from the conserved cysteine through the conserved F or W. The D gene is left open where the match is weak. The size of a clone is reported for some rows only, either as once, few or many, or as a class for expanded clones.

cdr3_aa cdr3_nt v_call d_call j_call clone_size
CASSWGVTYGYTF TGTGCCAGCAGTTGGGGGGTTACCTATGGCTACACCTTC TRBV28 NA TRBJ1-2 few
CAISESTTYNEQFF TGTGCCATCAGTGAGTCGACTACCTACAATGAGCAGTTCTTC TRBV10-3 NA TRBJ2-1 NA
CSATAGAGGNQPQHF TGCAGTGCTACGGCGGGGGCAGGGGGCAATCAGCCCCAGCATTTT TRBV20-1 NA TRBJ1-5 many
CASSRELHYEQYF TGTGCCAGCTCGAGGGAATTACACTACGAGCAGTACTTC TRBV2 NA TRBJ2-7 many
CASKGQGFPDEKLFF TGTGCCAGCAAAGGACAGGGTTTTCCCGATGAAAAACTGTTTTTT TRBV7-9 TRBD1 TRBJ1-4 many
CASSPSGGAASLNTEAFF TGTGCCAGCAGTCCATCCGGCGGCGCAGCTAGTCTGAACACTGAAGCTTTCTTT TRBV27 NA TRBJ1-1 many
CSVVFDRNSYEQYF TGCAGCGTTGTATTTGACAGAAACAGTTACGAGCAGTACTTC TRBV29-1 NA TRBJ2-7 few
CASSVVSGRDRSYEQYF TGTGCCAGCAGCGTAGTAAGCGGGAGGGATAGGTCCTACGAGCAGTACTTC TRBV9 TRBD2 TRBJ2-7 NA
CASSPPDRGGISSYNEQFF TGTGCCAGCAGCCCGCCCGACAGGGGCGGGATAAGCTCCTACAATGAGCAGTTCTTC TRBV9 TRBD1 TRBJ2-1 few
CASTGTGYNTEAFF TGTGCCAGCACCGGGACGGGCTACAACACTGAAGCTTTCTTT TRBV3-1 NA TRBJ1-1 few
CASSHPGELLGGDTQYF TGCGCCAGCAGCCACCCGGGGGAGCTCCTTGGGGGAGATACGCAGTATTTT TRBV4-1 NA TRBJ2-3 few
CSVEDQKGEQFF TGCAGCGTTGAAGACCAGAAGGGCGAGCAGTTCTTC TRBV29-1 NA TRBJ2-1 many
CASSHRGQANTEAFF TGTGCCAGCAGCCACAGGGGACAGGCCAACACTGAAGCTTTCTTT TRBV3-1 TRBD1 TRBJ1-1 few
CASSRAGRTSVHEQFF TGTGCCAGCAGCCGAGCGGGGAGGACTAGCGTCCATGAGCAGTTCTTC TRBV5-6 TRBD2 TRBJ2-1 NA
CASRRDNYNEQFF TGTGCCAGTAGGAGGGACAACTACAATGAGCAGTTCTTC TRBV19 NA TRBJ2-1 NA
CSVRRDWDSNNEQFF TGCAGCGTTCGTCGAGACTGGGACAGCAACAATGAGCAGTTCTTC TRBV29-1 TRBD1 TRBJ2-1 NA
CASKLPLGTSYNEQFF TGTGCCAGCAAACTCCCGCTGGGGACTAGCTACAATGAGCAGTTCTTC TRBV7-2 TRBD2 TRBJ2-1 medium-sized
CASSSLYTGELFF TGTGCCAGCAGCTCATTATACACCGGGGAGCTGTTTTTT TRBV11-3 NA TRBJ2-2 NA
CASSLQQGDTGELFF TGCGCCAGCAGCTTGCAACAGGGTGACACCGGGGAGCTGTTTTTT TRBV5-1 NA TRBJ2-2 many
CASSPRTSTEAFF TGTGCCAGCAGCCCACGGACGTCCACTGAAGCTTTCTTT TRBV3-1 NA TRBJ1-1 many
CASSFNPGSYNSPLHF TGTGCCAGCAGCTTTAACCCGGGGTCCTATAATTCACCCCTCCACTTT TRBV5-6 NA TRBJ1-6 NA
CSGGGAQETQYF TGCAGCGGGGGAGGGGCGCAAGAGACCCAGTACTTC TRBV29-1 TRBD2 TRBJ2-5 NA
CASTRAPGSDNYGYTF TGTGCCAGCACCCGGGCCCCGGGCTCTGATAACTATGGCTACACCTTC TRBV6-1 NA TRBJ1-2 few
CASSLALSSGSQETQYF TGCGCCAGCAGCTTGGCCTTATCTAGCGGGAGCCAAGAGACCCAGTACTTC TRBV5-1 TRBD2 TRBJ2-5 many
CASRRQGARGEKLFF TGTGCCAGCAGGAGACAGGGGGCGCGGGGTGAAAAACTGTTTTTT TRBV2 TRBD1 TRBJ1-4 NA
CASSEGFSLQETQYF TGTGCCAGCAGTGAAGGTTTTAGTTTGCAAGAGACCCAGTACTTC TRBV6-1 NA TRBJ2-5 NA
CASSPQGGSYTEAFF TGTGCCAGCAGCCCACAGGGGGGGTCGTACACTGAAGCTTTCTTT TRBV7-3 TRBD1 TRBJ1-1 many
CASSQNAGLARSYNEQFF TGTGCCAGCAGCCAAAATGCAGGGCTAGCGAGGTCCTACAATGAGCAGTTCTTC TRBV7-8 NA TRBJ2-1 NA
CSARLYETQYF TGCAGTGCTAGACTCTACGAGACCCAGTACTTC TRBV20-1 NA TRBJ2-5 few
CASSLTAGSTDTQYF TGTGCCAGCAGTTTAACCGCCGGGAGCACAGATACGCAGTATTTT TRBV27 NA TRBJ2-3 many
CASSFRVLTLGTQYF TGTGCCAGCAGCTTTCGAGTCCTCACACTAGGTACGCAGTATTTT TRBV11-2 NA TRBJ2-3 NA
CASTYRGIRTDTQYF TGTGCCAGCACGTACAGGGGGATACGCACAGATACGCAGTATTTT TRBV2 TRBD1 TRBJ2-3 NA
CASSLGSSPLHF TGTGCCAGCAGCTTAGGGAGCTCACCCCTCCACTTT TRBV7-9 NA TRBJ1-6 NA
CSASPLGEQYF TGCAGTGCTAGCCCCCTCGGGGAGCAGTACTTC TRBV20-1 NA TRBJ2-7 many
CASSPPTSGKYNEQFF TGCGCCAGCAGCCCCCCCACTAGCGGGAAATACAATGAGCAGTTCTTC TRBV4-1 TRBD2 TRBJ2-1 NA
CASSQGGSISQETQYF TGTGCCAGCAGCCAAGGGGGTAGTATCTCCCAAGAGACCCAGTACTTC TRBV4-2 NA TRBJ2-5 few
CASSLVTPYNSPLHF TGTGCCAGCAGCTTAGTGACCCCTTATAATTCACCCCTCCACTTT TRBV7-9 NA TRBJ1-6 few
CSARGGRTTDTQYF TGCAGTGCTAGAGGTGGGCGGACCACAGATACGCAGTATTTT TRBV20-1 NA TRBJ2-3 NA
CASSAPEYNEQFF TGTGCCAGCAGCGCCCCCGAATACAATGAGCAGTTCTTC TRBV6-2/TRBV6-3 NA TRBJ2-1 NA
CASSSNSPLHF TGTGCCAGCAGCTCCAATTCACCCCTCCACTTT TRBV7-2 NA TRBJ1-6 many
CSARATSKSTDTQYF TGCAGTGCTAGAGCAACTAGCAAGAGCACAGATACGCAGTATTTT TRBV20-1 NA TRBJ2-3 few
CASRDRTSVAEVGKNIQYF TGTGCCAGCAGGGACAGGACCTCAGTCGCTGAAGTTGGCAAAAACATTCAGTACTTC TRBV28 TRBD1 TRBJ2-4 NA
CASSTGQRNTGELFF TGTGCCAGCAGTACCGGACAGAGAAACACCGGGGAGCTGTTTTTT TRBV6-1 NA TRBJ2-2 many
CASSPKTGIQSNQPQHF TGTGCCAGTAGCCCGAAGACAGGCATCCAGAGCAATCAGCCCCAGCATTTT TRBV19 NA TRBJ1-5 NA
CASSQTSGTGGEQFF TGTGCCAGCAGCCAGACTAGCGGGACGGGCGGTGAGCAGTTCTTC TRBV7-9 TRBD2 TRBJ2-1 NA
CSAKPSGRADEQYF TGCAGTGCAAAGCCCAGCGGGAGGGCCGACGAGCAGTACTTC TRBV20-1 TRBD2 TRBJ2-7 many